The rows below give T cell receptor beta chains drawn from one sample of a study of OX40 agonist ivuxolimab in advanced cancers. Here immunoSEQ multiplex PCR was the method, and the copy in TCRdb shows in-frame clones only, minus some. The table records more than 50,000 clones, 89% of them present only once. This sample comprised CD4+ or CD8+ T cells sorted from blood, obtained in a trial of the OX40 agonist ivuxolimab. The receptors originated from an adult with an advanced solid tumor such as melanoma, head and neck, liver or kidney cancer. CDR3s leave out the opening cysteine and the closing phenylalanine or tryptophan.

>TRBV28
ASRLGGGNQPQH
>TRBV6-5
ASSSIGELF
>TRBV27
ASGQGGGKLF
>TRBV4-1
ASSQRDRYYEQY
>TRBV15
ATSRGGNQETQY
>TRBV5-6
ASTWNEGTETQY
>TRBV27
ASSLLGSTGANVLT
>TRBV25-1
ASVNDRDNEQF
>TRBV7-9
ASSLRFGQGNEKLF
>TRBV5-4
ASSPGGNIQY
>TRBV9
ASSPPEGKNTEAF
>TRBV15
ATSRVRASREQF
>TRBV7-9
ASRTLGPYEQY
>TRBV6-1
ASSVQRGINEQF
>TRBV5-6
ASSLTTHFPGTDTQY
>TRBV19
ASSPGDFNEQF
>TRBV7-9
ASSLVRGRIDTQY
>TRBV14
ASSLSQGATYEQY
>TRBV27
ASSLRLAGSNEQF
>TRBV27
ASSLRGQTYEQY
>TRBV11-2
ASTLGTGINYGYT
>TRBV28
ASSFTGWNTEAF
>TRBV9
ASSPWGGTNEQF
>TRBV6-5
ASSWSSYNEQF
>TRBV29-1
STRQGAEQY
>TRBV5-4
ASGDPPYNEQF
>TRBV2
ASSAGGNEQY
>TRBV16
ASSRPGQPQH
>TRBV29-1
SAYWTGQVASGSEETQY
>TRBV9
ASSVSTETDTQY
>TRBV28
ASSLRQGSNQPQH
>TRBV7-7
ASSLVLSSGASSTDTQY
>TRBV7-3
ASSLRGAGVTNEQF
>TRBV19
ASRGTGVTDTQY
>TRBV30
AWMAGLPGELF